This TCR beta chain was documented in a study of siplizumab effects on memory and regulatory T cells (dated by TCRdb to between 2018 and 2020). The study in broad terms: The effect of the anti-CD2 antibody siplizumab on alloreactive T-cell subsets was examined in allogeneic mixed lymphocyte reactions constructed from human PBMCs.

Sorted unstimulated T cells, along with proliferating T cells recovered from mixed lymphocyte reactions, underwent TCRbeta CDR3 sequencing. Fresh whole blood from ten HLA-typed healthy donors was used as the source from which PBMCs were isolated. To map where alloreactive clones came from, unstimulated CD4+ regulatory T cells were FACS-sorted. Inclusive of the bounding cysteine and phenylalanine, the CDR3 is 16 residues long. The DNA shown is the 48-base CDR3, in frame from base 1. The germline V gene encodes CDR1 MNHNS and CDR2 SASEGT. The germline ends are 13 bases apart after V is trimmed by 2 bases and J by 0 bases. Overall results and qualifications from the work: A naive or memory phenotype could not be assigned to roughly 75-97% of proliferating CD4+ or CD8+ clones. Whether proliferating Tregs from siplizumab cultures actually had suppressive function was not functionally confirmed. Sequences below about 10^-5 frequency were poorly captured, so only a minor fraction of alloreactive clones could be mapped to unstimulated subsets. In reactions with siplizumab, an average of approximately 69% of mappable alloreactive CD4+ clones were Treg-derived, compared with 25% to 30% in control reactions. The cumulative frequency of alloreactive sequences that could be traced back to unstimulated CD4+ memory T cells was significantly reduced by siplizumab. Compared with memory T cells, unstimulated naive T cells appeared more diverse, and naive cells seemed to make a substantial contribution to the alloresponse.

Concerning this clone: It has no known antigen specificity. No base-level quality is on record; no much larger clone is a single base apart.

The library was produced with the immunoSEQ multiplex PCR assay. Roughly 100,000 TCR templates per sample were assayed by the deep sequencing platform. Genomic DNA extracted from sorted T cells was the material used for TCRbeta CDR3 sequencing. In the authors' own workflow: The R programming language was used for clonal analysis of TCRbeta CDR3 data. Comparing unstimulated samples against CFSE-low samples taken after the reaction was how alloreactive CD4+ and CD8+ clones were defined. Alloreactive CD4+ clones were assigned to regulatory or non-regulatory origin by matching sequences to sorted unstimulated Treg and non-Treg repertoires. Not all clones reach the TCRdb copy of this immuneACCESS table, which keeps in-frame sequences only. Checked studies attribute under half of the gap to unresolved V genes and leave the rest unexplained. V and J calls and clone size come straight from that table; D and trimming were deduced from the DNA. A total of approximately 120,000 clones appear in this sample, 92% of them only once. The top ten clones comprise about 0.75% of the sample.

The source material was Tregs sorted from blood. The TCR sequence derives from a human donor in good health. This receptor chain uses TRBV6-1 and TRBJ1-2; no D gene is confidently identified. The nucleotides read TGTGCCAGCAGTGAAAGTCACGGCGGTACTAACTATGGCTACACCTTC. It encodes CASSESHGGTNYGYTF.